The entry below gives a single TCR beta chain sequence along with its context. With 7 bases removed from V and 3 bases from J, the gap between germline ends came to 17 bases. Germline V gives CDR1 SGDLS, CDR2 YYNGEE. CDR3 size: 15 residues. The sample is drawn from a study of technical replicates of blood from several donors. Profiled with immunoSEQ multiplex PCR; TCRdb holds only in-frame clones, not every one. The sample has roughly 76,000 clones, approximately 94% seen once; the top ten hold 0.39%. The TCR comes from a human donor in good health. The source material was T cells isolated from PBMCs. V gene TRBV9 combines with J gene TRBJ2-1; D perhaps matches TRBD1 (6 bases). In nucleotides, the CDR3 is TGTGCCAGCTCACTGGCAGGGGTAGGCTACAATGAGCAGTTCTTC. It translates to CASSLAGVGYNEQFF.